What follows is one T cell receptor beta chain and its context. In the original workflow: Reference gene primer amplification yielded estimated nucleated cell counts. Sequencing was performed with immunoSEQ multiplex PCR; in TCRdb, only in-frame clones are kept and a portion is missing. The V and J calls and the clone size are those of that table, but D and trimming were determined from the DNA. This table has around 81,000 clones, approximately 86% appearing once. The sample comes from a study of blood T cell repertoires in COVID-19. On the study more broadly: Donors in the United States, Italy and Spain gave samples during acute or convalescent COVID-19. In each case, the material was cDNA or gDNA derived from T cells, B-cell-depleted T cells, or PBMCs.

The material sequenced was peripheral blood. The receptor comes from a woman older than 75 with acute or convalescent COVID-19.

Written as DNA, the CDR3 is TGTGCCAGCAGTGACGCGGACGAGCAGTACTTC. It yields the protein CASSDADEQYF. The chain has TRBV6-2 or TRBV6-3 and TRBJ2-7; D uncertain. V was clipped by 5 bases and J by 5 bases, with 7 bases between them. Germline V gives CDR1 MNHEY, CDR2 SVGEGT. This CDR3 comprises 11 residues.